This T cell receptor (beta chain) came from a study of post-analysis software for immune sequencing data. Overall study: Recorded disease courses covered relapsing-remitting, secondary progressive and progressive-relapsing multiple sclerosis. Some patients had no subtype annotation. Findings and limits, study-wide: Same-batch preparations were strongly co-clustered by F measure. When compared against controls, multiple sclerosis patients showed significantly lower normalized Chao1 diversity.

Tagging with unique molecular identifiers was a feature of the TCR beta cDNA libraries. T cells, about 0.95 to 10 million of them, yielded 500,000 to 600,000 cDNA molecules. MiXCR, applied by TCRdb to the PCR reads, yields one record per CDR3 protein. There are roughly 620,000 distinct CDR3 sequences in the sample; roughly two fifths occur only once, and about 1.5% lies in the top ten. Notes on this clonotype: The antigen remains undetermined. Relative to the germline gene, one junction end is altered; a read error may explain this.

The TCR comes from a girl between 10 and 17 years old with multiple sclerosis. The source material was blood.

The CDR3 DNA reads TGCAACGTTGAGCCAGGGGGGGGCGAGCAGTACTTC. It encodes CNVEPGGGEQYF. The V call is TRBV29-1, the J call TRBJ2-5; D possibly matches TRBD1 or TRBD2 (7 bases each). Matching the DNA end better, TRBJ2-7 makes the J call doubtful. The germline V gene encodes CDR1 SQVTM and CDR2 ANQGSEA. CDR3 length: 12 residues.